What follows are 27 T cell receptor beta chains derived from one specimen sequenced in a study of T-cell reconstitution after alpha-beta-depleted transplantation in children. Library preparation (for TCRbeta) was performed with unique molecular identifiers. TCRdb used MiXCR to reprocess the PCR reads, holding one entry per CDR3 protein. The sample holds 350,000 to 450,000 distinct CDR3 sequences, about 14% seen once. The starting material was PBMCs, obtained from the stem cell graft. The origin of the receptors is a human donor who donated a stem cell graft to a child with Fanconi anemia.

The V and J genes are TRBV5-1 and TRBJ2-2; D is uncertain. Germline values: CDR1 SGHRS, CDR2 YFSETQ. The CDR3 has 15 residues. V lost 4 bases to trimming and J lost 6 bases, with 16 bases between them. Here the CDR3 reads CASSKEPHSSGELFF. The CDR3 DNA sequence: TGCGCCAGCAGCAAGGAACCGCATAGTTCCGGGGAGCTGTTTTTT.

In nucleotides, the CDR3 is TGTGCCAGCAGCCTCCGGGACAGCTACGAGCAGTACTTC. Its translation: CASSLRDSYEQYF. This sequence joins TRBV7-2 and TRBJ2-7; 7 bases are shared with TRBD1. Germline-derived CDR1 and CDR2 are SGHTA and FQGNSA. J was trimmed by 3 bases and V by 5 bases; bases with no gene match: 4. There are 13 residues in the CDR3.

This clonotype has a count of ten or more. The chain joins TRBV11-2 to TRBJ2-3; unclear D gene. This CDR3 contains 11 residues. In germline, CDR1 is SGHAT, CDR2 FQNNGV. V was pared by 4 bases and J by 5 bases, with 4 bases between. This CDR3 is CASSYGDTQYF. The CDR3 bases are TGTGCCAGCAGCTATGGAGATACGCAGTATTTT.

The V call is TRBV4-2, the J call TRBJ2-1; 11 bases match TRBD2. CDR1 and CDR2 (germline): LGHNA, YNFKEQ. The CDR3 runs 17 residues. V was clipped by 1 base and J by 2 bases; unmatched bases: 4. The CDR3 DNA follows: TGTGCCAGCAGCCAAGGGCTAGCGGGGGGTACCTACAATGAGCAGTTCTTC. This gives the protein CASSQGLAGGTYNEQFF.

This clonotype has more than one count but fewer than ten. Written as DNA, the CDR3 is TGTGCCAGCAGGTTGGGAAGGGGACGTGGCTACACCTTC. Translation gives CASRLGRGRGYTF. The chain links TRBV28 to TRBJ1-2; D is perhaps TRBD1 (5 bases). Looked up from germline, CDR1 is MDHEN and CDR2 is SYDVKM. Trimming took 6 bases from V and 7 from J, leaving 15 bases between them. The CDR3 covers 13 residues.

This clonotype was observed a handful of times. The chain carries TRBV28 and TRBJ2-3; D is undetermined. Germline V gene sequence: CDR1 MDHEN, CDR2 SYDVKM. Between the trimmed V and J ends, which lost 3 bases and 3 bases, there was a span of 10 bases. This CDR3 is built from 14 residues. This chain's CDR3 is CASSFQLSTDTQYF. The CDR3 nucleotides are TGTGCCAGCAGTTTTCAATTGTCGACAGATACGCAGTATTTT.

This clonotype was observed at least ten times. The rearrangement links TRBV12-3 or TRBV12-4 to TRBJ1-5; a possible D gene is TRBD1 (5 bases). The CDR3 is 15 residues long. The germline V and J ends were trimmed by 4 bases and 1 base, with 11 bases remaining between them. CDR3 protein: CASSSDSNSNQPQHF. In DNA, the CDR3 is TGTGCCAGCAGTTCAGACAGCAACAGCAATCAGCCCCAGCATTTT.

V is TRBV12-3 or TRBV12-4 and J is TRBJ1-2; D gene unclear. V lost 0 bases and J lost 0, with 11 bases in between. The CDR3 is made up of 16 amino acids. The CDR3 region has the DNA TGTGCCAGCAGTTTAGCGGGAAGGGCAGCTAACTATGGCTACACCTTC. Its translation is CASSLAGRAANYGYTF.

Only a few counts were recorded for this clonotype. A junction end diverges from the germline sequence, so it may reflect a read error. The V gene is TRBV28, the J gene TRBJ2-3; 10 positions match TRBD2. This CDR3 contains 15 residues. Germline V gene sequence: CDR1 MDHEN, CDR2 SYDVKM. CDR3: CASSLQRGGTDTQYF. The CDR3 region has the DNA TGTGCCAGCAGCCTTCAGCGGGGGGGCACTGATACGCAGTATTTT.

The chain employs TRBV7-2 and TRBJ1-4; no definite D call. Trimming cost V 3 bases and J 0 bases, with 11 bases left between them. Germline V gene sequence: CDR1 SGHTA, CDR2 FQGNSA. The CDR3 length is 16 residues. The DNA for the CDR3 is TGTGCCAGCAGCTTTAGTTTACTCGCAACTAATGAAAAACTGTTTTTT. This sequence encodes CASSFSLLATNEKLFF.

This clonotype was counted only a few times. The gene calls are TRBV2 and TRBJ2-3; D ambiguous. There are 11 residues in the CDR3. Trimming cost V 6 bases and J 4 bases, with 5 bases left between them. Germline V gene lookup returns CDR1 SNHLY and CDR2 FYNNEI. The CDR3 here is CASRVADTQYF. CDR3 bases: TGTGCCAGCAGGGTCGCAGATACGCAGTATTTT.

The J gene is TRBJ2-3, the V gene TRBV4-3; no reliable D call. CDR1 is LGHNA, CDR2 YSLEER, per germline. Trimming took 0 bases from V and 0 from J, leaving 7 bases between them. This CDR3 is built from 15 residues. The CDR3 loop is CASSQDLTSTDTQYF. The CDR3 coding sequence is TGCGCCAGCAGCCAAGATCTGACTAGCACAGATACGCAGTATTTT.

The V call is TRBV12-3 or TRBV12-4, the J call TRBJ2-5; D is perhaps TRBD1 or TRBD2 (5 bases each). The V gene lost 4 bases and the J gene lost 5 bases, with 11 bases spanning the gap. This CDR3 spans 13 amino acids. This CDR3 reads CASSSGLRETQYF. Written as DNA, the CDR3 is TGTGCCAGCAGTTCGGGGCTCAGGGAGACCCAGTACTTC.

This clonotype was found a few times. The V gene is TRBV2, the J gene TRBJ1-2; unclear D gene. The CDR3 has 13 amino acids. Trimming shortened V by 4 bases and J by 4 bases, and 10 bases separated the two germline ends. Germline assignment: CDR1 SNHLY and CDR2 FYNNEI. As DNA, the CDR3 is TGTGCCAGCAGTGCCCGGGGTCCCTATGGCTACACCTTC. Protein product: CASSARGPYGYTF.

This clonotype was seen a few times. J is TRBJ1-2 and V is TRBV28; D is possibly TRBD1 (6 bases). Germline V gene lookup returns CDR1 MDHEN and CDR2 SYDVKM. The length of the CDR3 is 17 residues. V lost 4 bases to trimming and J lost 2 bases, with 20 bases between them. CDR3 sequence (DNA): TGTGCCAGCAGTTCGGATACCGAATCGGACAGAAACTATGGCTACACCTTC. It encodes CASSSDTESDRNYGYTF.

This clonotype showed up just a few times. V and J are TRBV24-1 and TRBJ2-1; D uncertain. This CDR3 spans 16 amino acids. CDR1 is KGHDR and CDR2 is SFDVKD in the germline V gene. Trimming shortened V by 2 bases and J by 6 bases, and 16 bases separated the two germline ends. As DNA, the CDR3 is TGTGCCACCAGTGATTCAACTCGTTTTTGGGGCAATGAGCAGTTCTTC. Translation gives CATSDSTRFWGNEQFF.

The chain combines TRBV28 with TRBJ1-1; D not certain. Between the trimmed V and J ends, which lost 5 bases and 4 bases, there was a span of 14 bases. CDR3 length: 14 residues. Germline-derived CDR1 and CDR2 are MDHEN and SYDVKM. CDR3 in amino acids: CASSTGFWGTEAFF. In DNA form, the CDR3 reads TGTGCCAGCAGTACGGGATTCTGGGGCACTGAAGCTTTCTTT.

This clonotype turned up a few times. The chain has TRBV5-1 and TRBJ2-5; 7 bases agree with TRBD2. This CDR3 contains 14 residues. Germline V gene lookup returns CDR1 SGHRS and CDR2 YFSETQ. Trimming took 0 bases from V and 5 from J; bases not matched to a gene: 4. DNA for the CDR3: TGCGCCAGCAGCTTGGACAGCGGGGAGGAGACCCAGTACTTC. Translation: CASSLDSGEETQYF.

In this sample, this clonotype turned up a few times. The chain is built from TRBV5-8 and TRBJ2-2, with 11 bases fitting TRBD2. This CDR3 has 16 residues. From germline, CDR1 is SGHTS and CDR2 YDEGEE. Germline trimming cut 7 bases from V and 0 bases from J; bases unmatched to any gene: 5. Written as DNA, the CDR3 is TGTGCCAGCCTTAGCGGGGGGGCTCCGAACACCGGGGAGCTGTTTTTT. Translation: CASLSGGAPNTGELFF.

The chain uses TRBV5-6 and TRBJ1-6, with no clear D. This CDR3 is built from 12 residues. From germline, CDR1 is SGHDT and CDR2 YYEEEE. V gave up 2 bases and J gave up 9 bases, with 6 bases separating them. CDR3 in amino acids: CASSFQSSPLHF. For the CDR3, the DNA is TGTGCCAGCAGCTTTCAGTCTTCACCCCTCCACTTT.

This clonotype was counted only a few times. The chain combines TRBV5-1 with TRBJ2-4, with D perhaps TRBD1 (5 bases). Trimming took off 0 bases at V and 9 bases at J, with 22 bases between the two ends. The CDR3 length is 17 residues. Germline V gene sequence: CDR1 SGHRS, CDR2 YFSETQ. The CDR3 loop is CASSLGGQGERTVIQYF. The CDR3 region has the DNA TGCGCCAGCAGCTTGGGGGGTCAGGGTGAAAGGACGGTCATTCAGTACTTC. Looking up the rest from reference TRBV5-1 and TRBJ2-4 gives the full variable domain: KAGVTQTPRYLIKTRGQQVTLSCSPISGHRSVSWYQQTPGQGLQFLFEYFSETQRNKGNFPGRFSGRQFSNSRSEMNVSTLELGDSALYLCASSLGGQGERTVIQYFGAGTRLSVL.

This clonotype was picked up many times. This rearrangement joins TRBV7-6 to TRBJ2-2, with D possibly matching TRBD1 (5 bases). Trimming removed 5 bases from V and 1 base from J, with 8 bases in between. Looked up from germline, CDR1 is SGHVS and CDR2 is FNYEAQ. CDR3 length: 14 amino acids. For the CDR3, the DNA is TGTGCCAGCAGCGAGACAGTGAACACCGGGGAGCTGTTTTTT. Its translation is CASSETVNTGELFF. The full variable domain, with the rest looked up from reference TRBV7-6 and TRBJ2-2, is GAGVSQSPRYKVTKRGQDVALRCDPISGHVSLYWYRQALGQGPEFLTYFNYEAQQDKSGLPNDRFSAERPEGSISTLTIQRTEQRDSAMYRCASSETVNTGELFFGEGSRLTVL.

This chain connects TRBV12-3 or TRBV12-4 to TRBJ1-2; no reliable D call. The V end lost 1 base, the J end lost 8 bases, and 8 bases lay between the germline ends. CDR3 size: 12 residues. The CDR3 spells CASSLGGGGYTF. Here the CDR3 DNA reads TGTGCCAGCAGTTTAGGCGGTGGCGGCTACACCTTC.

This clonotype came up many times. A junction boundary mismatches the germline segment, possibly from a read error. The chain is built from TRBV10-3 and TRBJ1-2; perhaps TRBD1 as D (6 bases). This CDR3 comprises 14 residues. Germline V lookup: CDR1 ENHRY, CDR2 SYGVKD. CDR3 protein: CAISESRGDYGYTF. The CDR3 DNA follows: TGTGCCATCAGTGAGTCGAGGGGGGACTACGGCTACACCTTC.

The chain employs TRBV7-8 and TRBJ2-1; tentative D call: TRBD1 (6 bases). In germline, CDR1 is SGHVS, CDR2 FQNEAQ. Trimming took 6 bases from V and 4 from J, leaving 19 bases between them. The CDR3 is made up of 16 amino acids. In nucleotides, the CDR3 is TGTGCCAGCAGTAGACCGCAGGGGTCCTCATACAATGAGCAGTTCTTC. It is translated as CASSRPQGSSYNEQFF.

About this clonotype itself: At one end, the junction sequence differs from germline, possibly due to a read error. The genes are TRBV12-3 or TRBV12-4 and TRBJ1-1, with 8 bases lining up with TRBD1. This CDR3 has 14 amino acids. The CDR3 is CASRLGQGGSEAFF. CDR3 in DNA: TGTGCCAGCAGGTTAGGACAGGGCGGTTCTGAAGCTTTCTTT.

The chain uses TRBV5-1 and TRBJ2-7, with D perhaps TRBD2 (6 bases). The germline CDR1 and CDR2 sequences are SGHRS and YFSETQ. The CDR3 totals 15 residues. The V end was cut by 4 bases, the J end by 0 bases, with 14 bases between. CDR3 protein: CASSGGWPGSYEQYF. DNA of the CDR3: TGCGCCAGCAGCGGAGGGTGGCCGGGCTCCTACGAGCAGTACTTC.